The source of this T cell receptor beta chain is a study of T cell repertoires in cytomegalovirus infection. Study overall: Peptides in the study included HLA-C-restricted and HLA-B-restricted CMV epitopes. Signatures in public TCR beta sequences pointed to both CMV infection and matching HLA type.

MiXCR was run by TCRdb on the reads, yielding one entry per CDR3 protein. The sample consists of some 270,000 distinct CDR3 sequences, roughly 21% of them appearing once. General study findings and limits: Adding up the frequency of public TCR beta families identified people who carried CMV plus the relevant HLA.

The CDR3 has 13 amino acids. Trimming stripped 0 bases from V and 8 bases from J, with 11 bases between. CDR1 and CDR2 from the germline V gene are DFQATT and SNEGSKA (reference sequence). Note on this clonotype: Its target is not known.

Material: cultured PBMCs, obtained from culture after CMV antigen stimulation. V and J are TRBV20-1 and TRBJ2-4; unclear D gene. This sequence originates from a human donor in good health (CMV status not recorded). Some clones in this sample may be carry-over from other donors' samples. CDR3 in DNA: TGCAGTGCTAGAGATCCTCTCCGGGACATTCAGTACTTC. The encoded protein is CSARDPLRDIQYF.